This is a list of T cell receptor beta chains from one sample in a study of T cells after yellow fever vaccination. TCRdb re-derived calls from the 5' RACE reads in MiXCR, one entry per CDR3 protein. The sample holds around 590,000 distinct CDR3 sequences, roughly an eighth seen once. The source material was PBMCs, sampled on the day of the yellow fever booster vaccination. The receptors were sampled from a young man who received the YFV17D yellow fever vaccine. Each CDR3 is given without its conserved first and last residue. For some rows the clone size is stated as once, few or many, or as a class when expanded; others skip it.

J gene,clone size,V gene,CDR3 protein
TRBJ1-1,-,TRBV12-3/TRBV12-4,ASLVGGANTEAF
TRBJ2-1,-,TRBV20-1,SARIQGRVNEQF
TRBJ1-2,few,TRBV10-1,ASSSGASDYGYT
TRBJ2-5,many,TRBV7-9,ASSLSRGYPQETQY
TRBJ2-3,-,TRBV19,ASSNRERDTQY
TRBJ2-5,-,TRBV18,ASSPQGGLQETQY
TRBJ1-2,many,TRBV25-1,ASSFGQTANYGYT
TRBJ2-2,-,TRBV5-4,ASSTRNTGELF
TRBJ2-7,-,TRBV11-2,ASTPPGLGEQY
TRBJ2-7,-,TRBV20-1,SAVGTRGGYEQY
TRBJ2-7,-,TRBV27,ASTLTSASYEQY
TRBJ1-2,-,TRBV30,ACLTRAVSYGYT
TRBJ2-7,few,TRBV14,ASSQELAGPGGYEQY
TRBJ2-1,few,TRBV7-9,ASSPRLARDNEQF
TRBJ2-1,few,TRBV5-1,ASSLGLGDSYNEQF
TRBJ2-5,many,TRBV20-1,SARDEAGGLETQY
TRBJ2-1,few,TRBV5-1,ASSVGFGPSEQF
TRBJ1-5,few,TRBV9,ASSRTDYQPQH
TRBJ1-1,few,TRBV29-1,SGGTGANTEAF
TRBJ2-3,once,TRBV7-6,ASSLEPGSTDTQY
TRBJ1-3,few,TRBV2,ASIQGNTIY
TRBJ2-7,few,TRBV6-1,ASSEKTGILVYEQY
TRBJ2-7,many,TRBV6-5,ASKGDSYEQY
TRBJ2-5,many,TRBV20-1,SATIGGQETQY
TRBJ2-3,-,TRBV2,ASMPPPRDTQY
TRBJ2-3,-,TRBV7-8,ASSPFGDDTQY
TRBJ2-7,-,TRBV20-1,SASLRASGSYEQY
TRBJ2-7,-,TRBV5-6,ASSKADNYEQY